The 23 T cell receptor beta chains below were found in one sample sequenced in a study of T cells in tumors after PD-1 blockade. Generated by immunoSEQ multiplex PCR, the TCRdb table keeps only in-frame clones and is missing some. The profile covers 15,000 or so clones, with more than 65% appearing a single time and more than 20% taken by the ten largest. Sequencing was performed on PBMCs, taken after anti-PD-1 treatment. Receptors originate from a human donor with basal cell carcinoma.

The rearrangement links TRBV7-2 to TRBJ2-1; 7 positions agree with TRBD1. The CDR3 sequence is 13 residues long. With V trimmed by 4 bases and J by 9 bases, 6 bases remained unmatched. Germline CDR1 is SGHTA and CDR2 is FQGNSA. Written as DNA, the CDR3 is TGTGCCAGCAGCTCTCAGGGGGAAGGTGAGCAGTTCTTC. Translating it yields CASSSQGEGEQFF.

V usage is TRBV25-1 and J usage is TRBJ2-7; 7 nucleotides match TRBD2. Unmatched junction bases numbered 4, after V lost 2 bases and J lost 3 bases. The CDR3 extends over 14 amino acids. Germline V gives CDR1 MGHDK, CDR2 SYGVNS. CDR3 residues: CASSELAEDYEQYF. In nucleotides, the CDR3 is TGTGCCAGCAGTGAACTAGCGGAGGACTACGAGCAGTACTTC.

A note on this clone: Other DNA sequences from this sample encode an identical CDR3 as well. J is TRBJ1-2 and V is TRBV19; D is unclear. This CDR3 has 15 residues. V was cut by 5 bases and J by 0 bases, with 13 bases left in between. Germline CDR1 and CDR2: LNHDA and SQIVND (reference sequence). The CDR3 DNA sequence: TGTGCCAGTAGTGACGCGAGGCGGACTAACTATGGCTACACCTTC. It encodes CASSDARRTNYGYTF.

This chain joins TRBV6-2 or TRBV6-3 and TRBJ2-3, with TRBD2 matching over 12 bases. Trimming removed 0 bases from V and 2 bases from J; junction bases left unmatched: 15. The CDR3 consists of 21 residues. Germline V gene data show CDR1 as MNHEY and CDR2 as SVGEGT. CDR3: CASSYSTASGRAVPTTDTQYF. The CDR3 DNA reads as TGTGCCAGCAGTTACTCGACAGCTAGCGGGAGGGCCGTTCCTACCACAGATACGCAGTATTTT.

V usage is TRBV5-1 and J usage is TRBJ2-3; D tentatively fits TRBD1 or TRBD2 (5 bases each). Germline loops: CDR1 SGHRS, CDR2 YFSETQ. This CDR3 has 15 residues. The V gene lost 1 base and the J gene lost 1 base, with 10 bases spanning the gap. This CDR3 reads CASSLSGTGTDTQYF. CDR3 nucleotide sequence: TGCGCCAGCAGCTTGTCGGGGACCGGCACAGATACGCAGTATTTT.

A single count supports this clone. CDR3 in amino acids: CASSLYGGANGNEQYF. The CDR3 region has the DNA TGTGCCAGCAGCTTGTACGGGGGGGCCAATGGAAACGAGCAGTACTTC. V is TRBV5-6 and J is TRBJ2-7; TRBD2 aligns across 8 bases. V dropped 1 base and J dropped 5; count of bases not matched to a gene: 11. Germline lookup yields CDR1 SGHDT and CDR2 YYEEEE. This CDR3 contains 16 residues.

V is TRBV6-5 and J is TRBJ2-7; 8 nucleotides agree with TRBD1. V dropped 5 bases and J dropped 5; count of bases not matched to a gene: 8. The CDR3 consists of 14 residues. Germline loops: CDR1 MNHEY, CDR2 SVGAGI. This chain's CDR3 is CASSRSTGGHEQYF. CDR3 nucleotide sequence: TGTGCCAGCAGTAGATCCACAGGGGGACACGAGCAGTACTTC.

This chain joins TRBV20-1 and TRBJ2-1; no clear D. Trimming took 3 bases from V and 5 from J, leaving 5 bases between them. The CDR3 runs 11 residues. Germline CDR1 is DFQATT and CDR2 is SNEGSKA (reference sequence). The CDR3 sequence is CSASSNNEQFF. CDR3 bases: TGCAGTGCTAGCTCTAACAATGAGCAGTTCTTC.

This clone was detected once. The J gene is TRBJ1-6, the V gene TRBV15; D gene ambiguous. This CDR3 spans 15 amino acids. The germline V gene has CDR1 LNHNV and CDR2 YYDKDF (reference sequence). Trimming removed 3 bases from V and 6 bases from J, with 12 bases in between. The CDR3 loop is CATSSGSRINSPLHF. In DNA, the CDR3 is TGTGCCACCAGCAGTGGGTCACGAATTAATTCACCCCTCCACTTT. The whole variable domain, remainder taken from reference TRBV15 and TRBJ1-6, is DAMVIQNPRYQVTQFGKPVTLSCSQTLNHNVMYWYQQKSSQAPKLLFHYYDKDFNNEADTPDNFQSRRPNTSFCFLDIRSPGLGDTAMYLCATSSGSRINSPLHFGNGTRLTVT.

This chain joins TRBV10-3 and TRBJ2-2; 7 bases fit TRBD1. Germline lookup yields CDR1 ENHRY and CDR2 SYGVKD. CDR3 length: 17 amino acids. The trim removed 3 bases at V and 2 bases at J, leaving 9 bases unmatched. The CDR3 sequence is CAISESPGGANTGELFF. The CDR3 coding sequence is TGTGCCATCAGTGAATCGCCAGGGGGTGCCAACACCGGGGAGCTGTTTTTT.

Notes on this clone: The junction differs from germline at one of its ends, possibly a read error. Other DNA sequences of this sample code for an identical CDR3. The chain combines TRBV2 with TRBJ2-1; D is perhaps TRBD2 (7 bases). CDR1 SNHLY and CDR2 FYNNEI come from the germline V gene. This CDR3 has 19 residues. CDR3 nucleotide sequence: TGTCCCAGCTGTGATGGGGGGGCGGGGGTGGGGAGCTCCTACAATGAGCAGTTCTTC. Encoded protein: CPSCDGGAGVGSSYNEQFF.

The chain recombines TRBV4-2 with TRBJ2-1, with 7 bases fitting TRBD2. CDR1 and CDR2 (germline): LGHNA, YNFKEQ. The CDR3 has 14 amino acids. V lost 4 bases and J lost 4; bases outside the gene matches: 4. The CDR3, as DNA: TGTGCCAGCAGCCGGGGGGGAGAGTACAATGAGCAGTTCTTC. Protein: CASSRGGEYNEQFF.

The chain joins TRBV20-1 to TRBJ2-7; 7 nucleotides agree with TRBD2. The CDR3 spans 14 residues. V lost 3 bases, J lost 0 bases, and 5 bases stayed unmatched. Germline V gene sequence: CDR1 DFQATT, CDR2 SNEGSKA (reference sequence). CDR3 DNA: TGCAGTGCTAGTAGCGGGCCCCACTCCTACGAGCAGTACTTC. It is translated as CSASSGPHSYEQYF.

The chain is built from TRBV5-6 and TRBJ1-4, with D possibly matching TRBD1 (5 bases). V gave up 4 bases and J gave up 2 bases, with 15 bases separating them. In germline, CDR1 is SGHDT, CDR2 YYEEEE. The CDR3 length is 16 residues. The CDR3 here is CASSTFPGPTNEKLFF. The DNA for the CDR3 is TGTGCCAGCAGCACATTTCCAGGGCCTACTAATGAAAAACTGTTTTTT. Based on the CDR3 plus reference TRBV5-6 and TRBJ1-4, the full variable domain is DAGVTQSPTHLIKTRGQQVTLRCSPKSGHDTVSWYQQALGQGPQFIFQYYEEEERQRGNFPDRFSGHQFPNYSSELNVNALLLGDSALYLCASSTFPGPTNEKLFFGSGTQLSVL.

The chain carries TRBV19 and TRBJ1-1, with 7 bases lining up with TRBD1. The germline V gene has CDR1 LNHDA and CDR2 SQIVND (reference sequence). The CDR3 is 17 amino acids. With V trimmed by 5 bases and J by 0 bases, 12 bases remained unmatched. CDR3 DNA sequence: TGTGCCAGTAGTCGATGGGGGACAGTTCTCATGAACACTGAAGCTTTCTTT. It specifies CASSRWGTVLMNTEAFF.

The chain uses TRBV18 and TRBJ1-1, with 7 bases identical to TRBD1. With V trimmed by 2 bases and J by 2 bases, 2 bases remained unmatched. Germline CDR1 reads KGHSH; CDR2 reads LQKENI. The CDR3 extends over 14 amino acids. CDR3 sequence reads: CASSPGTANTEAFF. DNA for the CDR3: TGTGCCAGCTCACCAGGGACAGCAAACACTGAAGCTTTCTTT.

The chain has TRBV19 and TRBJ1-5; no clear D. This CDR3 spans 13 amino acids. Per the germline V gene, CDR1 is LNHDA and CDR2 is SQIVND (reference sequence). V was clipped by 8 bases and J by 7 bases, with 15 bases between them. This CDR3 reads CASGTSPPQPQHF. CDR3 coding DNA: TGTGCCAGTGGTACCTCCCCCCCGCAGCCCCAGCATTTT.

Turning to this clone: The junction differs from germline at one of its ends, possibly a read error. This CDR3 is also generated by other DNA sequences in the sample. The V and J genes are TRBV2 and TRBJ2-1; possibly TRBD2 for D (7 bases). This CDR3 region has 19 residues. From germline, CDR1 is SNHLY and CDR2 FYNNEI. The CDR3: CARSEGGAGVGSSYNEQFF. Here the CDR3 DNA reads TGTGCCCGCAGTGAGGGGGGGGCGGGGGTGGGGAGCTCCTACAATGAGCAGTTCTTC.

The V gene is TRBV5-1, the J gene TRBJ2-5, with 11 bases fitting TRBD2. The CDR3 loop spans 14 amino acids. V was clipped by 4 bases and J by 4 bases; unmatched bases: 3. Germline CDR1 is SGHRS and CDR2 is YFSETQ. The CDR3 protein is CASSTGTSGETQYF. The CDR3, as DNA: TGCGCCAGCAGCACTGGGACTAGCGGAGAGACCCAGTACTTC.

This clone was seen a handful of times. This chain links TRBV7-9 with TRBJ1-1; D is possibly TRBD1 (5 bases). V lost 6 bases and J lost 5, with 13 bases in between. The CDR3 runs 13 residues. Germline CDR1 is SEHNR and CDR2 is FQNEAQ (reference sequence). DNA of the CDR3: TGTGCCAGCAGGACAGATGGGATAACTGAAGCTTTCTTT. Protein product: CASRTDGITEAFF.

The CDR3 sequence is CASSRLGGSYNEQFF. The CDR3 coding sequence is TGTGCCAGCTCACGCTTAGGGGGCTCCTACAATGAGCAGTTCTTC. The genes are TRBV18 and TRBJ2-1; D possibly corresponds to TRBD1 (6 bases). This CDR3 spans 15 amino acids. V dropped 4 bases and J dropped 0 bases, with 10 bases sitting between them. Germline-derived CDR1 and CDR2 are KGHSH and LQKENI.

The chain recombines TRBV7-6 with TRBJ2-3, with D tentatively TRBD1 (6 bases). Germline V gives CDR1 SGHVS, CDR2 FNYEAQ. The CDR3 is 14 amino acids. Deletions cut 1 base from V and 4 bases from J, with 9 bases between. CDR3 loop: CASSLGGRADTQYF. The CDR3 DNA is TGTGCCAGCAGCTTAGGGGGGCGCGCAGATACGCAGTATTTT. Variable domain in full (rest from reference TRBV7-6 and TRBJ2-3): GAGVSQSPRYKVTKRGQDVALRCDPISGHVSLYWYRQALGQGPEFLTYFNYEAQQDKSGLPNDRFSAERPEGSISTLTIQRTEQRDSAMYRCASSLGGRADTQYFGPGTRLTVL.

The chain is built from TRBV7-2 and TRBJ2-4, with a tentative D call TRBD1 (5 bases). The V gene's germline CDR1 is SGHTA and CDR2 FQGNSA. This CDR3 is 13 amino acids long. V lost 0 bases and J 5 bases, leaving 5 bases between the germline ends. The chain's CDR3 is CASSLARENIQYF. DNA of the CDR3: TGTGCCAGCAGCTTAGCCAGGGAAAACATTCAGTACTTC. Based on the CDR3 plus reference TRBV7-2 and TRBJ2-4, the full variable domain is GAGVSQSPSNKVTEKGKDVELRCDPISGHTALYWYRQSLGQGLEFLIYFQGNSAPDKSGLPSDRFSAERTGGSVSTLTIQRTQQEDSAVYLCASSLARENIQYFGAGTRLSVL.